Each of the 13 T cell receptor beta chains below was sequenced from the same sample in a study of T cell responses to AZD1222 COVID-19 vaccine. Using immunoSEQ multiplex PCR, the repertoire was profiled, and TCRdb retains in-frame clones only, with some absent. The data contain about 60,000 clones, about nine tenths of them seen just once; the ten biggest clones take up more than 6%. The sequenced sample was peripheral blood, obtained 28 days after the second dose of the MenACWY control vaccine. The receptors shown here come from an adult who received the MenACWY meningococcal vaccine as a control.

V usage is TRBV2 and J usage is TRBJ2-3; TRBD2 might be the D (5 bases). Germline values: CDR1 SNHLY, CDR2 FYNNEI. The CDR3 loop spans 13 amino acids. V was shortened by 6 bases and J by 0 bases, with 7 bases between the two germline ends. This CDR3 is CASRWESTDTQYF. DNA of the CDR3: TGTGCCAGCAGGTGGGAGAGCACAGATACGCAGTATTTT.

The V gene is TRBV30, the J gene TRBJ2-7; tentative D call: TRBD2 (5 bases). Trimming shortened V by 7 bases and J by 3 bases, and 10 bases separated the two germline ends. This CDR3 has 11 amino acids. From germline, CDR1 is GTSNPN and CDR2 SVGIG (reference sequence). The CDR3 here is CASRSGYEQYF. CDR3 nucleotide sequence: TGTGCCTCGAGGAGCGGCTACGAGCAGTACTTC.

This clone has more than one count but fewer than ten. The chain uses TRBV3-1 (or the pseudogene TRBV3-2) and TRBJ2-7; 9 bases map to TRBD1. Germline loops: CDR1 LGHDT, CDR2 YNNKEL (reference sequence). V shed 4 bases and J 9 bases; nucleotides not matched to a gene: 7. The CDR3 sequence is 13 residues long. The CDR3 DNA reads as TGTGCCAGCAGCCTGGACAGGGGAGGTCTGCAGTACTTC. Translation: CASSLDRGGLQYF.

J is TRBJ2-1 and V is TRBV7-9, with 7 bases fitting TRBD1. The CDR3 consists of 15 residues. In germline, CDR1 is SEHNR, CDR2 FQNEAQ (reference sequence). The V segment lost 3 bases and the J segment 7 bases; nucleotides outside the gene matches: 9. The CDR3 protein is CASSLFEGTANEQFF. Here the CDR3 DNA reads TGTGCCAGCAGCTTGTTTGAGGGGACAGCGAATGAGCAGTTCTTC.

This clone was recorded a few times. The rearrangement joins TRBV6-6 to TRBJ1-5; D is undetermined. The CDR3 loop spans 13 amino acids. Germline V CDR1 and CDR2: MNHNY, SVGAGI (reference sequence). V was cut by 6 bases and J by 2 bases, with 8 bases left in between. The chain's CDR3 is CASSRRGNQPQHF. CDR3 bases: TGTGCCAGCAGCCGCCGCGGCAATCAGCCCCAGCATTTT.

Only one count was recorded for this clone. V and J are TRBV7-3 and TRBJ2-1; 7 nucleotides match TRBD2. The germline V gene has CDR1 SGHTA and CDR2 FQGTGA. The V and J ends lost 5 bases and 7 bases, in that order; junction bases with no gene match: 14. The CDR3 has 16 amino acids. The CDR3 sequence is CASSEIGGRARNEQFF. The CDR3 DNA is TGTGCCAGCAGCGAAATTGGTGGGAGGGCCCGGAATGAGCAGTTCTTC.

The CDR3 here is CASSTIIQGAGDNEQFF. The CDR3 DNA follows: TGCGCCAGCAGCACGATAATACAGGGGGCCGGTGACAATGAGCAGTTCTTC. The chain employs TRBV5-1 and TRBJ2-1; 9 bases agree with TRBD1. The germline gives CDR1 SGHRS, CDR2 YFSETQ. The CDR3 sequence is 17 residues long. Unmatched junction bases numbered 13, after V lost 4 bases and J lost 5 bases. Full variable domain (missing parts from reference TRBV5-1 and TRBJ2-1): KAGVTQTPRYLIKTRGQQVTLSCSPISGHRSVSWYQQTPGQGLQFLFEYFSETQRNKGNFPGRFSGRQFSNSRSEMNVSTLELGDSALYLCASSTIIQGAGDNEQFFGPGTRLTVL.

CDR3 loop: CASSDDGTGGLQPQHF. In DNA form, the CDR3 reads TGTGCCAGCTCTGACGATGGGACAGGGGGGTTGCAGCCCCAGCATTTT. The chain combines TRBV19 with TRBJ1-5, with TRBD1 identical over 11 bases. The CDR3 length is 16 residues. The trim removed 9 bases at V and 7 bases at J, leaving 14 bases unmatched. Per germline, CDR1 LNHDA and CDR2 SQIVND (reference sequence).

The chain joins TRBV29-1 to TRBJ2-1; 10 bases match TRBD1. J gave up 6 bases and V 0 bases, and 5 bases lay outside the gene matches. The germline gives CDR1 SQVTM, CDR2 ANQGSEA. The CDR3 has 15 residues. Written as DNA, the CDR3 is TGCAGCGTTGAAGATCAGAGGACAGGGGGCAATGAGCAGTTCTTC. Translating it yields CSVEDQRTGGNEQFF.

This chain links TRBV19 with TRBJ2-1; D might be TRBD1 or TRBD2, each matching 7 bases. Germline values: CDR1 LNHDA, CDR2 SQIVND (reference sequence). Trimming took off 5 bases at V and 9 bases at J, with 14 bases between the two ends. The CDR3 contains 13 residues. The chain's CDR3 is CASSVGRGGEQFF. CDR3 nucleotide sequence: TGTGCCAGTAGTGTGGGCAGGGGGGGTGAGCAGTTCTTC.

The genes are TRBV7-8 and TRBJ1-5; 8 bases fit TRBD1. Germline CDR1 is SGHVS and CDR2 is FQNEAQ. The length of the CDR3 is 14 residues. The junction had 3 bases not matched to a gene; V was cut back by 1 base and J by 7 bases. As DNA, the CDR3 is TGTGCCAGCAGCTTAGGGGCAGGGGGCCAGCCCCAGCATTTT. Translated: CASSLGAGGQPQHF.

In DNA, the CDR3 is TGTGCCAGCAGCTTAAATGGGATGACGGGCACTGAAGCTTTCTTT. Amino acid sequence: CASSLNGMTGTEAFF. The chain links TRBV7-2 to TRBJ1-1; D remains unclear. With 2 bases removed from V and 4 bases from J, the gap between germline ends came to 14 bases. CDR1 and CDR2 (germline): SGHTA, FQGNSA. This CDR3 region has 15 residues.

The chain links TRBV4-3 to TRBJ2-2; possible D gene TRBD2, 6 bases. This CDR3 contains 18 residues. Germline CDR1 and CDR2: LGHNA and YSLEER. Trimming cost V 0 bases and J 8 bases, with 22 bases left between them. The DNA for the CDR3 is TGCGCCAGCAGCCAAGATCTAGGAGGGTTATCAGTTCTTGGGGAGCTGTTTTTT. Amino acids: CASSQDLGGLSVLGELFF.